This T cell receptor beta chain was recorded in a study of blood T cell repertoires in COVID-19 (TCRdb year 2020). For the wider study: Samples covering the acute and convalescent phases of COVID-19 were provided by collaborators in the United States, Italy and Spain. The repertoires were made available in a free public database intended to serve as a resource for research on the immune response to SARS-CoV-2. The sample metadata nearly always contained a de-identified subject ID, COVID-19 status, age in years and sex. HLA class I and class II types, where available, came from metadata supplied by the sample provider rather than from assay-based typing. The material from the prospective study consisted of cDNA or gDNA derived from T cells, B-cell-depleted T cells, or PBMCs. Samples came from the ongoing ImmuneRACE study (first 160 participants) plus 1,254 subjects from 6 global collaborators. Deeply sampled blood TCRbeta repertoires from subjects exposed to, actively infected with, or recovered from COVID-19 were included in the dataset. Summary of the overall study and its limitations: How much clinical and demographic metadata was included differed by source and by participant, and the metadata was provided uncurated.

The immunoSEQ Assay, a bias-controlled multiplex PCR, was used to amplify TCRbeta CDR3 regions from genomic DNA. Concerning the study's data processing: Nucleated cell counts per sample were estimated from amplification of reference gene primers within the assay. To quantify the absolute abundance of each unique TCRbeta CDR3 rearrangement, sequence reads were collapsed and filtered. For each sample, productive Simpson clonality was calculated as the square root of Simpson's diversity index across productive rearrangements. TCRdb retrieved this table from immuneACCESS and kept in-frame rearrangements only. Not all clones are present; in checked studies, unresolved V genes account for under half, and no reason is known for the remainder. V, J and clone size are those of that table, while D and trimming were read from the DNA. The table for this sample lists some 120,000 clones; approximately 88% of them were counted only once. The top ten clones comprise 0.7% to 1% of the sample.

About this clone: This clone's antigen is unknown. Per-base qualities were not stored, and no clone one base away is much larger.

The CDR3 spans 14 residues, from the cysteine through the phenylalanine. Of all the DNA, just the CDR3 is kept, 42 bases in frame from base 1. Unmatched junction bases come to 8, with V trimmed by 3 bases and J by 6 bases. The germline V gene (reference sequence) provides CDR1 SGHNT and CDR2 YYREEE. The collaborating institutions used their own protocols to collect whole blood in K2EDTA tubes. Collaborator samples were shipped for TCRbeta analysis as frozen whole blood, isolated PBMCs, or DNA extracted from either sample type. The chain is encoded by TRBV5-4 joined to TRBJ1-1, and 7 bases in between align with TRBD1. The source material was peripheral blood. The receptor comes from a woman between 65 and 79 years old with acute or convalescent COVID-19. CDR3 sequence: CASSYGRGVSEAFF. The DNA reads as follows: TGTGCCAGCAGCTACGGCAGGGGGGTCTCTGAAGCTTTCTTT.